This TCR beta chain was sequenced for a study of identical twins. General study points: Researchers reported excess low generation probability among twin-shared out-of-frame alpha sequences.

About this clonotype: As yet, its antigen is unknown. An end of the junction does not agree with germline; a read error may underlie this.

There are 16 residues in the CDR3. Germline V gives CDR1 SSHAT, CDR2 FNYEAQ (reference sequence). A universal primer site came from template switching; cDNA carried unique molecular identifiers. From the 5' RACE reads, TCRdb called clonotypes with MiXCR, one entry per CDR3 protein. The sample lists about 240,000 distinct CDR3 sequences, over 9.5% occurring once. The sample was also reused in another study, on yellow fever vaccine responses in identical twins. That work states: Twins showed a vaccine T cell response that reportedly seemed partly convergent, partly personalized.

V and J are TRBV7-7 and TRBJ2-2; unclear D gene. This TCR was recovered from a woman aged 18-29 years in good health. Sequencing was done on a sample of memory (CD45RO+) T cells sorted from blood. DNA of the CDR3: TGTGCTAGCAGCTCCCAGCCTGAAAGGAACACCGGGGAGCTGTTTTTT. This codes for CASSSQPERNTGELFF.